One and the same sample provided the 9 T cell receptor beta chains below, sequenced in a study of cytomegalovirus exposure and HLA in healthy donors. Generated by immunoSEQ multiplex PCR, the TCRdb table keeps only in-frame clones and is missing some. The data show about 150,000 clones, 91% seen once. The sample was PBMCs. All receptors derive from a man younger than 35 in good health and CMV-seronegative.

This clone was picked up one time. The rearrangement joins TRBV7-6 to TRBJ2-2; 9 bases fit TRBD1. The CDR3 has 16 amino acids. From germline, CDR1 is SGHVS and CDR2 FNYEAQ. With V trimmed by 5 bases and J by 0 bases, 4 bases remained unmatched. The CDR3 DNA reads as TGTGCCAGCAGCCTGGGACAGGGATCGAACACCGGGGAGCTGTTTTTT. Translated: CASSLGQGSNTGELFF.

The chain has TRBV5-4 and TRBJ2-6, with 9 positions matching TRBD1. Germline-derived CDR1 and CDR2 are SGHNT and YYREEE (reference sequence). J lost 4 bases, V lost 5 bases, and 10 bases had no gene match. The CDR3 contains 17 residues. CDR3 DNA sequence: TGTGCCAGCAGATCCGGGACAGGGTTCGCCGGGGCCAACGTCCTGACTTTC. It specifies CASRSGTGFAGANVLTF.

The chain uses TRBV27 and TRBJ2-1; 7 bases are a match to TRBD1. Germline CDR1 is MNHEY and CDR2 is SMNVEV (reference sequence). Trimming cost V 7 bases and J 8 bases; bases outside gene matches: 11. The CDR3 runs 14 residues. CDR3 residues: CASKRQGALYEQFF. The DNA for the CDR3 is TGTGCCAGCAAGAGACAGGGAGCACTCTATGAGCAGTTCTTC.

The gene calls are TRBV7-3 and TRBJ2-1; TRBD1 is a possible D gene (5 bases). The CDR3 has 16 residues. Germline loops: CDR1 SGHTA, CDR2 FQGTGA. The V gene lost 0 bases and the J gene lost 3 bases, with 12 bases spanning the gap. The CDR3 DNA sequence: TGTGCCAGCAGCTTAACAGGGGTTTGGGGCTACAATGAGCAGTTCTTC. Translating gives CASSLTGVWGYNEQFF.

The chain has TRBV2 and TRBJ2-2, with D hard to call. The ends were cut back, 6 bases at V and 3 bases at J, with 8 bases in the middle. The CDR3 consists of 13 residues. Germline V gene sequence: CDR1 SNHLY, CDR2 FYNNEI. The CDR3 DNA follows: TGTGCCAGCAGGACTGACTACACCGGGGAGCTGTTTTTT. Translating gives CASRTDYTGELFF.

V gene TRBV5-1 combines with J gene TRBJ2-3; D is uncertain. V lost 4 bases and J lost 4, with 16 bases in between. Germline-derived CDR1 and CDR2 are SGHRS and YFSETQ. CDR3 length: 15 amino acids. The CDR3 sequence: CASSPFQAAADTQYF. The CDR3 DNA is TGCGCCAGCAGCCCCTTCCAGGCAGCCGCAGATACGCAGTATTTT.

The rearrangement uses TRBV29-1 and TRBJ2-1; TRBD2 matches at 13 bases. The CDR3 sequence is 16 residues long. Unmatched junction bases numbered 3, after V lost 4 bases and J lost 0 bases. The germline gives CDR1 SQVTM, CDR2 ANQGSEA. The CDR3 sequence: CSVVGTSGDSYNEQFF. CDR3 nucleotide sequence: TGCAGCGTTGTAGGGACTAGCGGGGACTCCTACAATGAGCAGTTCTTC.

The V call is TRBV30, the J call TRBJ1-5, with D possibly being TRBD1 (5 bases). Germline-derived CDR1 and CDR2 are GTSNPN and SVGIG (reference sequence). The CDR3 is made up of 13 amino acids. V lost 3 bases, J lost 5 bases, and 11 bases lay in between. The CDR3 loop reads CAWSQGMDQPQHF. The CDR3 bases are TGTGCCTGGAGCCAGGGAATGGATCAGCCCCAGCATTTT.

The chain links TRBV6-5 to TRBJ1-1, with D tentatively TRBD1 (6 bases). The CDR3 extends over 16 amino acids. Trimming stripped 0 bases from V and 2 bases from J, with 13 bases between. The germline gives CDR1 MNHEY, CDR2 SVGAGI. This CDR3 reads CASSYSTGQRNTEAFF. CDR3 nucleotide sequence: TGTGCCAGCAGTTACTCGACGGGACAAAGAAACACTGAAGCTTTCTTT.